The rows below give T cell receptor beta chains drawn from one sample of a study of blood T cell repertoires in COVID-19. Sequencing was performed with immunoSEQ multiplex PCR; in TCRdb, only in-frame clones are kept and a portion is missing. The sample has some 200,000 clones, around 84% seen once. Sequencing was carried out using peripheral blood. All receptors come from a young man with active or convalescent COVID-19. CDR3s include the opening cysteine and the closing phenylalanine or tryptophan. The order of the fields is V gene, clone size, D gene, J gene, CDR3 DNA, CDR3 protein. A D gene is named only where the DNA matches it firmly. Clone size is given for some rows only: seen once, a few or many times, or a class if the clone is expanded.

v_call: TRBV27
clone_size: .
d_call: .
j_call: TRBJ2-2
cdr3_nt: TGTGCCAGCAGTTGGCGGACAGAGGGCACCGGGGAGCTGTTTTTT
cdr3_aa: CASSWRTEGTGELFF

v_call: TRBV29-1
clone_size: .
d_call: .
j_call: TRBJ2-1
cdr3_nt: TGCAGCGTTTACAGGGTGGAGTACAATGAGCAGTTCTTC
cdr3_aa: CSVYRVEYNEQFF

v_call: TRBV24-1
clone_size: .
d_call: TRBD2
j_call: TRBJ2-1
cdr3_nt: TGTGCCACCCGGGAGGCTACCGAGGGTGAGCAGTTCTTC
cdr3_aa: CATREATEGEQFF

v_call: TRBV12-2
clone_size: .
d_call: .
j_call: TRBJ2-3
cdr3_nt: TGTGCAAGTCGCCAGCGGGACACAGATACGCAGTATTTT
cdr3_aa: CASRQRDTDTQYF

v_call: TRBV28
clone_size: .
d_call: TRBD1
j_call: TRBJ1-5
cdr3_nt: TGTGCCAGCAGTACGAGACAGGGTTACCAGCCCCAGCATTTT
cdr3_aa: CASSTRQGYQPQHF

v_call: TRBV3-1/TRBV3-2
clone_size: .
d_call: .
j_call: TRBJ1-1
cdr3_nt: TGTGCCAGCAGCCAAGGGGGCGGTGAAGCTTTCTTT
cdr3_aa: CASSQGGGEAFF

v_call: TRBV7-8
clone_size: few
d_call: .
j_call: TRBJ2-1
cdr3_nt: TGTGCCAGCAGCTATCGAGGCGAGGTATCCTACAATGAGCAGTTCTTC
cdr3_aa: CASSYRGEVSYNEQFF

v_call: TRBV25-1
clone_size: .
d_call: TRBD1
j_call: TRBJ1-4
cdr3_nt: TGTGCCAGCAGTGAAATGTCCCACAGGGGGAGCGAAAAACTGTTTTTT
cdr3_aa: CASSEMSHRGSEKLFF

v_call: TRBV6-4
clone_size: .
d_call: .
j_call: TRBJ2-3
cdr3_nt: TGTGCCAGCATAGTCCAAGATACGCAGTATTTT
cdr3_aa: CASIVQDTQYF

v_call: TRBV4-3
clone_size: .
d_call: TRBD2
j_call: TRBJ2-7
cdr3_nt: TGCGCCAGCAGCCTCCTACTAGCGGGTGACTACGAGCAGTACTTC
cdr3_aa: CASSLLLAGDYEQYF

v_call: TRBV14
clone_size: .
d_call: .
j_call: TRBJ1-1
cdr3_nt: TGTGCCAGCGCCCGGACCGGGGGTAAAAATGGTGAAGCTTTCTTT
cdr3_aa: CASARTGGKNGEAFF

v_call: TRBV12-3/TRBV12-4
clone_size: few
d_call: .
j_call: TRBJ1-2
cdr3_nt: TGTGCCAGCAGTTTTGGCAGGGCGTATGGCTACACCTTC
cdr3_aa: CASSFGRAYGYTF

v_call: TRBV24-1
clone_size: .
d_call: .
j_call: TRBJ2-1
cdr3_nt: TGTGCCACCAGTGATGGAGCACCCGGGACACTGCTTGAGCAGTTCTTC
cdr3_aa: CATSDGAPGTLLEQFF

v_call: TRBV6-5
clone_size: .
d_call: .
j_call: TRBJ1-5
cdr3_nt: TGTGCCAGCAGTTACTCGAGTAGGGGTGGGCAGCCCCAGCATTTT
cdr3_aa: CASSYSSRGGQPQHF

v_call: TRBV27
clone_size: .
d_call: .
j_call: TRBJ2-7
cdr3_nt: TGTGCCAGCAGGGGGCTCGTACGCGCTCTGATCTACGAGCAGTACTTC
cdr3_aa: CASRGLVRALIYEQYF

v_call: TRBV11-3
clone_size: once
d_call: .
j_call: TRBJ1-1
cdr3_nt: TGTGCCAGCAGCTTAGAAGGGTTCTTGAAACAGGTGAACACTGAAGCTTTCTTT
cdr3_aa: CASSLEGFLKQVNTEAFF

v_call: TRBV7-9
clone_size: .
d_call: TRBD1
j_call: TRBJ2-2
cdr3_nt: TGTGCCAGCAGCCCGTACCGACAGGGGACCGGGGAGCTGTTTTTT
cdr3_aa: CASSPYRQGTGELFF

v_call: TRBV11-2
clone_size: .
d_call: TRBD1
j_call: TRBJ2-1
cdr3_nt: TGTGCCAGCAGCCCGGGACAGGGCCCAAATGAGCAGTTCTTC
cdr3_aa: CASSPGQGPNEQFF

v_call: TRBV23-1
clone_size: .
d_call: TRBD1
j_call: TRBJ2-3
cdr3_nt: TGCGCCAGCAGTCAAAGGAACTTGAGGACAGGGGTTACAGATACGCAGTATTTT
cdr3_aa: CASSQRNLRTGVTDTQYF

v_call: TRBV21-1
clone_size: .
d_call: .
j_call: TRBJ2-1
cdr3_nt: TGTGCCAGCAGCAAAGAAAGGACCGGGGGGCCCTACAATGAGCAGTTCTTC
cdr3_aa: CASSKERTGGPYNEQFF

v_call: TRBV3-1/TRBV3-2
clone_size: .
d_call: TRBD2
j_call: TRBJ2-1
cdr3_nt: TGTGCCAGCAGCCCGGCGGGACTAGGGGAGGACAATGAGCAGTTCTTC
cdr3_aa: CASSPAGLGEDNEQFF

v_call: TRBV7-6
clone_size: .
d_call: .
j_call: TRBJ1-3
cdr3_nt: TGTGCCAGCAGCTTCCGGACAGAAACCTCTGGAAACACCATATATTTT
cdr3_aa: CASSFRTETSGNTIYF

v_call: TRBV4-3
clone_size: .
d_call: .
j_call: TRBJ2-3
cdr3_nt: TGCGCCAGCAGCCACCAAGCTTTGGCGGGAGTCGGGGGGCGAACAGATACGCAGTATTTT
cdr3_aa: CASSHQALAGVGGRTDTQYF

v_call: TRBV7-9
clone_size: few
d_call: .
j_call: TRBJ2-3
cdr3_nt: TGTGCCAGCGGGGCGTCGGCAGATACGCAGTATTTT
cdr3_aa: CASGASADTQYF

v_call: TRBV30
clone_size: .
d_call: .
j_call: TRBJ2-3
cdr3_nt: TGTGCCTGGAGTTACGGGACCCCCACAGGGCTCGAGTTTGGAGATACGCAGTATTTT
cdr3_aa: CAWSYGTPTGLEFGDTQYF

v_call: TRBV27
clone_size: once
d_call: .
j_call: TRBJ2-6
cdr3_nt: TGTGCCAGCAGCCGACAGTTGCTACTTACATCTGGGGCCAACGTCCTGACTTTC
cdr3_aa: CASSRQLLLTSGANVLTF

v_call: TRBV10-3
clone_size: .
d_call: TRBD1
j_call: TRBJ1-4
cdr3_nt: TGTGCCATCAGCGGGACAGCTAATGAAAAACTGTTTTTT
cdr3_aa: CAISGTANEKLFF

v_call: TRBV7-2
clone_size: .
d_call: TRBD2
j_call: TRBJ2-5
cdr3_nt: TGTGCCAGCAGCTCGTATTTAAGCGGGAAAGAGACCCAGTACTTC
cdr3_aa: CASSSYLSGKETQYF

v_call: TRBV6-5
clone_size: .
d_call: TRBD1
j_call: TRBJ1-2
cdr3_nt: TGTGCCAGCAACCCGACAGGGCCGACTTCGTATGGCTACACCTTC
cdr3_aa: CASNPTGPTSYGYTF

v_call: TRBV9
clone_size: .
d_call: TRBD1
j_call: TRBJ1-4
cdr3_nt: TGTGCCAGCAGCGTTGGGACAGGGGAAATAGAAAAACTGTTTTTT
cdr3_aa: CASSVGTGEIEKLFF

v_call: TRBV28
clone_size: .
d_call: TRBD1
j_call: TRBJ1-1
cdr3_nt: TGTGCCAGCAGTTTTGGATCAGGGGGTCGCGCTGAAGCTTTCTTT
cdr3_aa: CASSFGSGGRAEAFF